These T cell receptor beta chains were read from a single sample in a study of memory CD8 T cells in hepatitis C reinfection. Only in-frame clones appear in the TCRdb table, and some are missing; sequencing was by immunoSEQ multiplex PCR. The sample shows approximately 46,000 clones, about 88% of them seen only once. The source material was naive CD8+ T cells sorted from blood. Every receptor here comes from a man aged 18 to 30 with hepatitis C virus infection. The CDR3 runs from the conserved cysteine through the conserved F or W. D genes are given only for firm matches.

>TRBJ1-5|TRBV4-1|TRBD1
CASSPTQTGGMGNQPQHF
TGCGCCAGCAGCCCTACCCAGACAGGGGGTATGGGCAATCAGCCCCAGCATTTT
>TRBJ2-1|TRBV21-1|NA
CASSKGTSGVSGEQFF
TGTGCCAGCAGCAAAGGGACTAGCGGGGTCTCCGGTGAGCAGTTCTTC
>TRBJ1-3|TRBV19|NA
CASSMDSATGNTIYF
TGTGCCAGTAGTATGGACAGCGCGACCGGGAACACCATATATTTT
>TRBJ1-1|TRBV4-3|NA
CASSQEGFGGEAFF
TGCGCCAGCAGCCAAGAAGGTTTTGGCGGTGAAGCTTTCTTT
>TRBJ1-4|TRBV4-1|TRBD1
CASSQERGQGEKLFF
TGCGCCAGCAGCCAAGAGAGGGGACAGGGAGAAAAACTGTTTTTT
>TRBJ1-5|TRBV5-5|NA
CASSLGQDNQPQHF
TGTGCCAGCAGCTTGGGGCAGGACAATCAGCCCCAGCATTTT
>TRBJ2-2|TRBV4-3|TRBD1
CASSQSRGRELFF
TGCGCCAGCAGCCAAAGCAGGGGGAGGGAGCTGTTTTTT
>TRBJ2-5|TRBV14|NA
CASSQDTLIQETQYF
TGTGCCAGCAGCCAAGATACTCTGATCCAAGAGACCCAGTACTTC
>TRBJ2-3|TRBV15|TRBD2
CATDAGGVYADTQYF
TGTGCCACCGACGCGGGAGGGGTGTATGCAGATACGCAGTATTTT
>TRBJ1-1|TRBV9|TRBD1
CASSAGQATEAFF
TGTGCCAGCAGCGCGGGACAGGCAACTGAAGCTTTCTTT